The next 17 T cell receptor beta chains were all read from a single sample in a study of blood T cell repertoires in COVID-19. Sequencing was performed with immunoSEQ multiplex PCR; in TCRdb, only in-frame clones are kept and a portion is missing. The profile shows some 110,000 clones, roughly 90% of them singletons. The specimen sequenced was peripheral blood. The receptors were sampled from a man between 65 and 85 years old who had recovered from COVID-19.

The chain links TRBV19 to TRBJ1-4; D not certain. Trimming left V 5 bases short and J 0 bases short, with 10 bases between. The CDR3 length is 15 residues. Germline V gene sequence: CDR1 LNHDA, CDR2 SQIVND (reference sequence). The DNA for the CDR3 is TGTGCCAGTAGTGCTTCAGTTGCAACTAATGAAAAACTGTTTTTT. This encodes CASSASVATNEKLFF.

The V call is TRBV2, the J call TRBJ2-2, with 7 bases aligning to TRBD1. The junction had 2 bases not matched to a gene; V was cut back by 4 bases and J by 9 bases. This CDR3 is 12 amino acids long. CDR1 SNHLY and CDR2 FYNNEI come from the germline V gene. CDR3: CASSGQGRELFF. DNA of the CDR3: TGTGCCAGCAGTGGACAGGGACGGGAGCTGTTTTTT.

The chain employs TRBV28 and TRBJ2-7, with TRBD1 matching 10 bases. J gave up 4 bases and V 1 base, and 10 bases lay outside the gene matches. The CDR3 is 17 amino acids. Per the germline V gene, CDR1 is MDHEN and CDR2 is SYDVKM. The CDR3 is CASSLSRRGQGTYEQYF. CDR3 DNA: TGTGCCAGCAGTTTATCCCGCAGGGGACAGGGGACTTACGAGCAGTACTTC.

The chain has TRBV3-1 (or the pseudogene TRBV3-2) and TRBJ1-6; tentative D call: TRBD1 (6 bases). The CDR3 sequence is 13 residues long. The germline V gene has CDR1 LGHDT and CDR2 YNNKEL (reference sequence). V was pared by 3 bases and J by 8 bases, with 8 bases between. This chain's CDR3 is CASSQTGDSPLHF. The CDR3 region has the DNA TGTGCCAGCAGCCAGACAGGAGATTCACCCCTCCACTTT.

This clone showed up many times. CDR3 DNA sequence: TGTGCCACCAGCAGAGAATGGGGAACGGGGGAGCAGTACTTC. Amino acid sequence: CATSREWGTGEQYF. The rearrangement uses TRBV15 and TRBJ2-7, with D tentatively TRBD2 (5 bases). V dropped 0 bases and J dropped 7 bases, with 13 bases sitting between them. The CDR3 is 14 amino acids. CDR1 LNHNV and CDR2 YYDKDF come from the germline V gene (reference sequence).

The gene calls are TRBV7-9 and TRBJ1-4; 7 bases are a match to TRBD1. This CDR3 is 14 amino acids long. The germline gives CDR1 SEHNR, CDR2 FQNEAQ (reference sequence). After removal of 2 bases from V and 7 bases from J, the junction contained 4 bases not matched to a gene. CDR3 sequence (DNA): TGTGCCAGCAGCTTAAACAGGGGAGCTGAAAAACTGTTTTTT. As protein: CASSLNRGAEKLFF. Supplemented by reference TRBV7-9 and TRBJ1-4, the full variable domain reads DTGVSQNPRHKITKRGQNVTFRCDPISEHNRLYWYRQTLGQGPEFLTYFQNEAQLEKSRLLSDRFSAERPKGSFSTLEIQRTEQGDSAMYLCASSLNRGAEKLFFGSGTQLSVL.

Written as DNA, the CDR3 is TGTGCCAGCAGCTTAGGGGCAGGGATTATCGACGAGCAGTACTTC. Protein product: CASSLGAGIIDEQYF. V and J are TRBV11-2 and TRBJ2-7; a possible D gene is TRBD1 (5 bases). Per germline, CDR1 SGHAT and CDR2 FQNNGV. CDR3 length equals 15 residues. The V end lost 1 base, the J end lost 5 bases, and 15 bases lay between the germline ends.

The chain couples TRBV18 to TRBJ2-7, with TRBD1 matching 7 bases. The CDR3 is 15 amino acids. In germline, CDR1 is KGHSH, CDR2 LQKENI. Trimming removed 0 bases from V and 5 bases from J; junction bases left unmatched: 7. As DNA, the CDR3 is TGTGCCAGCTCACCACCGGCGACAGGGCCACACGAGCAGTACTTC. As protein: CASSPPATGPHEQYF.

The chain recombines TRBV7-2 with TRBJ1-5; tentative D call: TRBD1 (6 bases). The germline V gene encodes CDR1 SGHTA and CDR2 FQGNSA. Trimming pared 6 bases from V and 5 bases from J, leaving 8 bases between. CDR3 length equals 12 residues. The CDR3 DNA reads as TGTGCCAGCAGTTCAGGGGATCAGCCCCAGCATTTT. This gives the protein CASSSGDQPQHF.

The chain employs TRBV28 and TRBJ2-7; no clear D. Trimming left V 5 bases short and J 3 bases short, with 5 bases between. Germline-derived CDR1 and CDR2 are MDHEN and SYDVKM. The length of the CDR3 is 11 residues. The CDR3 region is CASSGGYEQYF. The CDR3 nucleotides read TGTGCCAGCAGTGGCGGCTACGAGCAGTACTTC.

A note on this clone: Germline is not matched at one junction end, which may reflect a read error. The CDR3 region has the DNA TGTGCCAGCAGTTTAGTAGCGGGGGGCCTAGTGAACACCGGGGAGCTGTTTTTT. This codes for CASSLVAGGLVNTGELFF. The gene calls are TRBV7-2 and TRBJ2-2; 10 bases are shared with TRBD2. The CDR3 is made up of 18 amino acids. Germline CDR1 SGHTA, CDR2 FQGNSA.

A remark on this clone: One junction end disagrees with the germline gene, perhaps due to a read error. The chain employs TRBV4-2 and TRBJ1-1; 7 positions agree with TRBD1. This CDR3 contains 17 residues. Germline-derived CDR1 and CDR2 are LGHNA and YNFKEQ. The CDR3: CASSQDEVGRGNSEAFF. For the CDR3, the DNA is TGTGCCAGCAGCCAAGATGAGGTGGGCAGGGGGAACAGTGAAGCTTTCTTT.

The V and J genes are TRBV18 and TRBJ2-5; tentatively, D is TRBD2 (5 bases). This CDR3 region has 12 residues. CDR1 and CDR2 from the germline V gene are KGHSH and LQKENI. Trimming took 4 bases from V and 4 from J, leaving 7 bases between them. This CDR3 is CASSLEGETQYF. CDR3 DNA: TGTGCCAGCTCACTAGAGGGAGAGACCCAGTACTTC.

The chain uses TRBV5-6 and TRBJ2-7; D unclear. V shed 0 bases and J shed 0 bases, with 16 bases lying between them. Germline CDR1 is SGHDT and CDR2 is YYEEEE. This CDR3 has 17 residues. The CDR3: CASSLGPVNSFSYEQYF. Written as DNA, the CDR3 is TGTGCCAGCAGCTTGGGGCCCGTCAATAGCTTCTCCTACGAGCAGTACTTC.

This chain links TRBV9 with TRBJ1-6, with 7 bases aligning to TRBD1. The CDR3 totals 16 residues. Per germline, CDR1 SGDLS and CDR2 YYNGEE. V gave up 3 bases and J gave up 14 bases; unmatched junction bases: 17. The chain's CDR3 is CASSDPPAGGGRSLHF. In nucleotides, the CDR3 is TGTGCCAGCAGCGACCCTCCAGCAGGGGGTGGGCGATCCCTCCACTTT.

The J gene is TRBJ2-3, the V gene TRBV29-1; the match to TRBD2 covers 16 bases. Trimming at V came to 5 bases and at J to 0 bases, leaving 14 bases not matched to a gene. CDR3 length: 20 residues. The germline V gene has CDR1 SQVTM and CDR2 ANQGSEA. The CDR3 DNA is TGCAGCGTTCGAACAGGGACTAGCGGGGGGGTTCTTATTAGCACAGATACGCAGTATTTT. This encodes CSVRTGTSGGVLISTDTQYF.

The rearrangement links TRBV18 to TRBJ2-2, with 8 bases identical to TRBD2. Germline V lookup: CDR1 KGHSH, CDR2 LQKENI. V was pared by 6 bases and J by 8 bases, with 5 bases of the junction left unmatched. This CDR3 is 13 amino acids long. The CDR3 loop is CASSPGLDGELFF. In nucleotides, the CDR3 is TGTGCCAGCTCGCCGGGACTAGATGGGGAGCTGTTTTTT.